This T cell receptor beta chain was identified in a study of blood T cell repertoires in COVID-19. About the study: Samples came from the United States, Italy and Spain, spanning acute and convalescent COVID-19.

This clone has a single count. The protocol was immunoSEQ multiplex PCR, while the TCRdb copy is restricted to in-frame clones and leaves out a portion. The sample includes roughly 410,000 clones, about 89% of them seen just once. In germline, CDR1 is SGHRS, CDR2 YFSETQ. The V gene lost 0 bases and the J gene lost 0 bases, with 6 bases spanning the gap. There are 15 residues in the CDR3. The source material was peripheral blood. The chain employs TRBV5-1 and TRBJ2-2; the D is unclear. The sequence was collected from a woman aged 40 to 55 with COVID-19, enrolled during active disease. This chain's CDR3 is CASSLGRSNTGELFF. CDR3 DNA: TGCGCCAGCAGCTTGGGCAGATCGAACACCGGGGAGCTGTTTTTT.